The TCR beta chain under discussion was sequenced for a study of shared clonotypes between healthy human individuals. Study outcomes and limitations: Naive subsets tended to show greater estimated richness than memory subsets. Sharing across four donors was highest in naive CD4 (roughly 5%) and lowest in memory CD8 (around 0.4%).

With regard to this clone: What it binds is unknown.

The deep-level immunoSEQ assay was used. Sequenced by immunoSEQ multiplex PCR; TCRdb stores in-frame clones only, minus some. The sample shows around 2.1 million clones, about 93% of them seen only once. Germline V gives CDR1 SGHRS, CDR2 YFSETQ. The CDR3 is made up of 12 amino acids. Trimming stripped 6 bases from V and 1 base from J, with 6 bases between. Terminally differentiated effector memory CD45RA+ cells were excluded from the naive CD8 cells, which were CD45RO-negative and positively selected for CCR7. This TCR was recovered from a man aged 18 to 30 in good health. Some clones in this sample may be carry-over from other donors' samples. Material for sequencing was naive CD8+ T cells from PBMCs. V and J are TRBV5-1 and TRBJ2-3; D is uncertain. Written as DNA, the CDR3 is TGCGCCAGCACCTCAGGCACAGATACGCAGTATTTT. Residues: CASTSGTDTQYF.